This T cell receptor (beta chain) was sequenced for a study of blood T cell repertoires in COVID-19. Study overall: Acute-phase and convalescent COVID-19 samples originated in the United States, Italy and Spain.

TCRdb's copy holds only in-frame clones and misses some; the assay was immunoSEQ multiplex PCR. The table lists 63,000 or so clones, approximately 90% of them singletons, with almost 4% in the top ten. Trimming removed 2 bases at V and 0 bases at J, with 11 bases between. The CDR3 loop spans 16 amino acids. Per germline, CDR1 SGHTA and CDR2 FQGNSA. This clone was observed a few times. The origin of this receptor is a man between 65 and 80 years old with active COVID-19. Material for sequencing was peripheral blood. The V and J genes are TRBV7-2 and TRBJ1-5; the D is unclear. This CDR3 reads CASSLWAGNSNQPQHF. The DNA for the CDR3 is TGTGCCAGCAGCTTATGGGCAGGAAATAGCAATCAGCCCCAGCATTTT.